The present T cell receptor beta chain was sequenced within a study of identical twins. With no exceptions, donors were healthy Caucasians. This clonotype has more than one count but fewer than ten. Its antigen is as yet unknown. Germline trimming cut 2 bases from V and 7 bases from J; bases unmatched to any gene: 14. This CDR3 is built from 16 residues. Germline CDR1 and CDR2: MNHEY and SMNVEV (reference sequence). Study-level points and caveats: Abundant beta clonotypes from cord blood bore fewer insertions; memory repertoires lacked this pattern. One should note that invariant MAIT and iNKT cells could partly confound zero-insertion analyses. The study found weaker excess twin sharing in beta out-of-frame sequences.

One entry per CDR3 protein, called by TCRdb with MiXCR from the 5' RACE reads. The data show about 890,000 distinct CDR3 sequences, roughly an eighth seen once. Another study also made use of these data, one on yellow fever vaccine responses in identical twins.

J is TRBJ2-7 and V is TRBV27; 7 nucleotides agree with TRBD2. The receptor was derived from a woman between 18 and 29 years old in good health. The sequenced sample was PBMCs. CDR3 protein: CASSLAPSGPLGEQYF. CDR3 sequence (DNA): TGTGCCAGCAGTTTAGCTCCTAGCGGACCCCTCGGAGAGCAGTACTTC.